The T cell receptor beta chain described here comes from a study of OX40 agonist ivuxolimab in advanced cancers. Turning to the study itself: An anti-OX40 (CD134) antibody with agonistic activity, ivuxolimab, was administered to patients. There were three patients with partial responses, one having hepatocellular carcinoma and two cutaneous melanoma.

This CDR3 has 14 residues. V was pared by 1 base and J by 3 bases, with 6 bases between. In germline, CDR1 is SGHVS, CDR2 FQNEAQ. Of note for this clone: The antigen remains unidentified.

The data were produced by immunoSEQ multiplex PCR, yet TCRdb's version contains in-frame clones alone and is incomplete. Of tens of thousands of clones in the sample, roughly 91% were seen once. Study conclusions and caveats: Clonal expansion by week 6 occurred in CD4+ and CD8+ blood T cells (at 0.1 to 3.0 mg/kg). Among expanded peripheral T cells, antigen specificity went undetermined.

The sample was CD4+ or CD8+ T cells sorted from blood, taken in a trial of the OX40 agonist ivuxolimab. The source is an adult with an advanced solid tumor such as melanoma, head and neck, liver or kidney cancer. The rearrangement links TRBV7-8 to TRBJ1-4; D is unclear. DNA for the CDR3: TGTGCCAGCAGCTTAGTATCAGCTAATGAAAAACTGTTTTTT. Protein: CASSLVSANEKLFF.